The 30 T cell receptor beta chains below were found in one sample sequenced in a study of control samples from healthy donors and cancer patients. Only in-frame clones appear in the TCRdb table, and some are missing; sequencing was by immunoSEQ multiplex PCR. Of over 85,000 clones listed, roughly 88% are singletons. Specimen: PBMCs. These receptors came from a woman aged 60-75 years with lung cancer.

The chain combines TRBV4-1 with TRBJ2-1; no clear D. The CDR3 has 17 amino acids. The V gene's germline CDR1 is MGHRA and CDR2 YSYEKL. Trimming stripped 0 bases from V and 0 bases from J, with 12 bases between. Written as DNA, the CDR3 is TGCGCCAGCAGCCAAGATGTGGGCGCAAGCTCCTACAATGAGCAGTTCTTC. Protein sequence: CASSQDVGASSYNEQFF.

The chain employs TRBV3-1 (or the pseudogene TRBV3-2) and TRBJ2-6; 9 bases agree with TRBD2. CDR3 length equals 17 residues. The J segment lost 0 bases and the V segment lost 0 bases, leaving 0 bases of the junction unmatched. The germline gives CDR1 LGHDT, CDR2 YNNKEL (reference sequence). The CDR3 sequence is CASSQETSGSGANVLTF. In nucleotides, the CDR3 is TGTGCCAGCAGCCAAGAGACTAGCGGCTCTGGGGCCAACGTCCTGACTTTC.

The gene calls are TRBV6-4 and TRBJ1-1; tentatively, D is TRBD1 (5 bases). Germline V lookup: CDR1 MRHNA, CDR2 SNTAGT. The CDR3 is 13 amino acids. Trimming took 5 bases from V and 6 from J, leaving 13 bases between them. The CDR3 loop reads CASSNQPGSEAFF. CDR3 in DNA: TGTGCCAGCAGTAACCAACCAGGGTCTGAAGCTTTCTTT.

V and J are TRBV4-2 and TRBJ2-7, with TRBD1 as a possible D gene (6 bases). The CDR3 is 14 residues long. Germline values: CDR1 LGHNA, CDR2 YNFKEQ. V lost 4 bases and J lost 0, with 10 bases in between. The DNA of the CDR3 is TGTGCCAGCAGCCGACAGGCGACCTCCTACGAGCAGTACTTC. It yields the protein CASSRQATSYEQYF.

This chain connects TRBV6-5 to TRBJ2-7; D remains ambiguous. The V gene's germline CDR1 is MNHEY and CDR2 SVGAGI. V dropped 2 bases and J dropped 5 bases, with 7 bases sitting between them. The CDR3 spans 12 residues. CDR3 bases: TGTGCCAGCAGTTACGCAAACAACGAGCAGTACTTC. This sequence encodes CASSYANNEQYF.

This chain uses TRBV2 with TRBJ1-2; D not certain. This CDR3 spans 13 amino acids. Trimming took off 2 bases at V and 8 bases at J, with 12 bases between the two ends. Germline V gives CDR1 SNHLY, CDR2 FYNNEI. CDR3 DNA sequence: TGTGCCAGCAGTGAACCCTCCCTAGGCGGCTACACCTTC. This gives the protein CASSEPSLGGYTF.

This chain connects TRBV5-4 to TRBJ1-1, with 8 bases lining up with TRBD1. The CDR3 contains 14 residues. The junction had 7 bases not matched to a gene; V was cut back by 4 bases and J by 5 bases. The V gene's germline CDR1 is SGHNT and CDR2 YYREEE (reference sequence). CDR3 protein: CASSAGGAGTEAFF. Here the CDR3 DNA reads TGTGCCAGCAGCGCAGGGGGCGCAGGGACTGAAGCTTTCTTT.

On this clone: A read error may produce the germline difference seen at one junction end. This rearrangement joins TRBV30 to TRBJ2-1, with 7 nucleotides matching TRBD2. Looked up from germline, CDR1 is GTSNPN and CDR2 is SVGIG (reference sequence). The CDR3 has 11 amino acids. CDR3 in DNA: TGTGCCTTGACTAGCTACGATGAGCAGTTCTTC. This translates into CALTSYDEQFF.

The chain joins TRBV19 to TRBJ1-6, with D tentatively TRBD1 (5 bases). Per germline, CDR1 LNHDA and CDR2 SQIVND (reference sequence). The length of the CDR3 is 17 residues. Trimming stripped 3 bases from V and 7 bases from J, with 19 bases between. In DNA, the CDR3 is TGTGCCAGTAGTATCCCAAGGGGCGGAAGCCCGAATTCACCCCTCCACTTT. This encodes CASSIPRGGSPNSPLHF.

The chain joins TRBV6-2 or TRBV6-3 to TRBJ2-7; D remains ambiguous. The length of the CDR3 is 12 residues. Germline V lookup: CDR1 MNHEY, CDR2 SVGEGT. The V gene lost 2 bases and the J gene lost 3 bases, with 5 bases spanning the gap. DNA for the CDR3: TGTGCCAGCAGTTACAACGGCTACGAGCAGTACTTC. It is translated as CASSYNGYEQYF.

This clone was found a few times. The sample contains more than one DNA sequence encoding this CDR3. The rearrangement links TRBV12-3 or TRBV12-4 to TRBJ1-4; a possible D gene is TRBD1 (6 bases). There are 13 residues in the CDR3. Trimming took off 8 bases at V and 5 bases at J, with 12 bases between the two ends. CDR3 bases: TGTGCCAGCTCGGACAGCTCAAATGAAAAACTGTTTTTT. This sequence encodes CASSDSSNEKLFF.

This sequence joins TRBV19 and TRBJ2-7; the match to TRBD1 covers 7 bases. The CDR3 has 13 amino acids. Germline V gene sequence: CDR1 LNHDA, CDR2 SQIVND (reference sequence). V lost 6 bases to trimming and J lost 2 bases; unmatched junction nucleotides: 4. CDR3 protein: CASSGTETYEQYF. CDR3 nucleotide sequence: TGTGCCAGTAGCGGGACAGAAACCTACGAGCAGTACTTC.

CDR3 region: CSVEVGTGAYNEQFF. CDR3 in DNA: TGCAGCGTTGAAGTCGGGACAGGGGCCTACAATGAGCAGTTCTTC. The chain links TRBV29-1 to TRBJ2-1; TRBD1 matches at 10 bases. CDR1 is SQVTM, CDR2 ANQGSEA, per germline. Trimming cost V 1 base and J 2 bases; bases outside gene matches: 2. CDR3 length equals 15 residues.

This clone was counted between two and nine times. The genes are TRBV5-1 and TRBJ1-1; TRBD1 might be the D (6 bases). The CDR3 loop spans 15 amino acids. Germline CDR1 SGHRS, CDR2 YFSETQ. The V and J ends lost 0 bases and 4 bases respectively, with 13 bases between them. CDR3: CASSLGLGAPTEAFF. In DNA form, the CDR3 reads TGCGCCAGCAGCTTGGGTCTGGGGGCGCCCACTGAAGCTTTCTTT.

The sample holds one count of this clone. The chain recombines TRBV6-4 with TRBJ2-3, with D perhaps matching TRBD2 (6 bases). The CDR3 is 14 residues long. Trimming pared 5 bases from V and 0 bases from J, leaving 9 bases between. From germline, CDR1 is MRHNA and CDR2 SNTAGT. The CDR3, as DNA: TGTGCCAGCAGTCCAGGGACTAGCACAGATACGCAGTATTTT. Translating it yields CASSPGTSTDTQYF.

V gene TRBV4-3 combines with J gene TRBJ1-2, with D maybe TRBD1 (6 bases). The CDR3 contains 14 residues. Per the germline V gene, CDR1 is LGHNA and CDR2 is YSLEER. Trimming took off 0 bases at V and 8 bases at J, with 13 bases between the two ends. CDR3 amino acids: CASSQDWQGQGYTF. CDR3 bases: TGCGCCAGCAGCCAAGATTGGCAGGGGCAAGGCTACACCTTC.

The J gene is TRBJ2-4, the V gene TRBV2; 9 bases fit TRBD2. The trim removed 3 bases at V and 16 bases at J, leaving 19 bases unmatched. Germline V gene lookup returns CDR1 SNHLY and CDR2 FYNNEI. This CDR3 is 16 amino acids long. The CDR3 loop is CASSEGLRSGRLEIYF. As DNA, the CDR3 is TGTGCCAGCAGTGAGGGTCTGAGGAGCGGGAGGTTAGAAATCTACTTC.

Only one count was recorded for this clone. V gene TRBV5-1 combines with J gene TRBJ2-7, with 8 bases fitting TRBD1. The CDR3 is 18 residues long. Trimming at V came to 0 bases and at J to 3 bases, leaving 14 bases not matched to a gene. The germline gives CDR1 SGHRS, CDR2 YFSETQ. Here the CDR3 DNA reads TGCGCCAGCAGCTTGGGACAGCAGGGGGCGCATTCTTTCTACGAGCAGTACTTC. Residues: CASSLGQQGAHSFYEQYF.

This chain joins TRBV3-1 (or the pseudogene TRBV3-2) and TRBJ2-2; TRBD2 agrees at 7 bases. CDR1 is LGHDT and CDR2 is YNNKEL in the germline V gene (reference sequence). The CDR3 extends over 15 amino acids. V lost 0 bases, J lost 5 bases, and 3 bases stayed unmatched. This chain's CDR3 is CASSQDGSGTGELFF. The CDR3 DNA follows: TGTGCCAGCAGCCAAGACGGTAGCGGGACCGGGGAGCTGTTTTTT.

The chain recombines TRBV7-9 with TRBJ2-7; D tentatively fits TRBD1 or TRBD2 (6 bases each). V gave up 4 bases and J gave up 0 bases, with 19 bases separating them. Germline values: CDR1 SEHNR, CDR2 FQNEAQ (reference sequence). The CDR3 spans 17 residues. DNA of the CDR3: TGTGCCAGCAGCTGGAGAGGGGGGACCCTGCCCTCCTACGAGCAGTACTTC. The encoded protein is CASSWRGGTLPSYEQYF.

The chain couples TRBV11-2 to TRBJ2-7, with no clear D. Looked up from germline, CDR1 is SGHAT and CDR2 is FQNNGV. The CDR3 is 13 residues long. V lost 0 bases and J lost 3, with 6 bases in between. For the CDR3, the DNA is TGTGCCAGCAGCTTAGATGCAGTCTACGAGCAGTACTTC. Translated, it gives CASSLDAVYEQYF. The full variable domain, with the rest looked up from reference TRBV11-2 and TRBJ2-7, is EAGVAQSPRYKIIEKRQSVAFWCNPISGHATLYWYQQILGQGPKLLIQFQNNGVVDDSQLPKDRFSAERLKGVDSTLKIQPAKLEDSAVYLCASSLDAVYEQYFGPGTRLTVT.

The V and J genes are TRBV19 and TRBJ2-1; possible D gene TRBD2, 6 bases. V was pared by 6 bases and J by 6 bases, with 12 bases between. CDR1 and CDR2 from the germline V gene are LNHDA and SQIVND (reference sequence). The CDR3 loop spans 13 amino acids. This CDR3 is CASRERAFNEQFF. The DNA of the CDR3 is TGTGCCAGTAGAGAGCGGGCGTTCAATGAGCAGTTCTTC.

This clone was seen just once. The gene calls are TRBV5-1 and TRBJ1-6; D unresolved. CDR1 is SGHRS, CDR2 YFSETQ, per germline. The CDR3 contains 15 residues. V shed 0 bases and J shed 6 bases, with 10 bases lying between them. Here the CDR3 reads CASSLGVDGNSPLHF. CDR3 bases: TGCGCCAGCAGCTTGGGAGTGGACGGTAATTCACCCCTCCACTTT.

The chain has TRBV5-4 and TRBJ2-3, with 13 bases identical to TRBD2. The CDR3 spans 16 residues. After removal of 3 bases from V and 3 bases from J, the junction contained 4 bases not matched to a gene. The V gene's germline CDR1 is SGHNT and CDR2 YYREEE (reference sequence). The CDR3 DNA reads as TGTGCCAGCAGCTACCTGGGACTAGCGGGGACAGATACGCAGTATTTT. The encoded protein is CASSYLGLAGTDTQYF.

The V call is TRBV18, the J call TRBJ1-2; D not resolved. Between the trimmed V and J ends, which lost 2 bases and 6 bases, there was a span of 4 bases. Germline assignment: CDR1 KGHSH and CDR2 LQKENI. CDR3 length: 11 residues. As DNA, the CDR3 is TGTGCCAGCTCACCAGGGGATGGCTACACCTTC. It translates to CASSPGDGYTF.

The genes are TRBV27 and TRBJ2-2; D possibly corresponds to TRBD1 (5 bases). Germline CDR1 and CDR2: MNHEY and SMNVEV (reference sequence). This CDR3 contains 15 residues. The V gene lost 7 bases and the J gene lost 2 bases, with 14 bases spanning the gap. CDR3 in amino acids: CASTQGGPNTGELFF. The CDR3 DNA follows: TGTGCCAGCACCCAGGGCGGACCAAACACCGGGGAGCTGTTTTTT.

This clone was recorded only once. The rearrangement joins TRBV6-1 to TRBJ2-3; TRBD1 agrees at 7 bases. In germline, CDR1 is MNHNS, CDR2 SASEGT. The length of the CDR3 is 15 residues. J was trimmed by 2 bases and V by 3 bases; bases with no gene match: 5. CDR3 nucleotides: TGTGCCAGCAGTGACGGACAGGCCCTCACAGATACGCAGTATTTT. Its translation: CASSDGQALTDTQYF.

This clone appeared once. The chain couples TRBV21-1 to TRBJ1-1. TRBV21-1 is tagged as a pseudogene. The CDR3 has 18 residues. The CDR3 DNA sequence: TGTGCCAGCAGCAAATACATCTTGACCCCCTTGGAGAACACTGAAGCTTTCTTT. It is translated as CASSKYILTPLENTEAFF.

The chain is built from TRBV3-1 (or the pseudogene TRBV3-2) and TRBJ1-2; 8 bases agree with TRBD1. Germline lookup yields CDR1 LGHDT and CDR2 YNNKEL (reference sequence). After removal of 4 bases from V and 0 bases from J, the junction contained 4 bases not matched to a gene. The length of the CDR3 is 15 residues. CDR3 protein: CASSPRTGSNYGYTF. CDR3 nucleotides: TGTGCCAGCAGCCCGAGGACAGGGTCTAACTATGGCTACACCTTC.

This chain uses TRBV5-4 with TRBJ1-1, with TRBD1 identical over 7 bases. CDR1 is SGHNT and CDR2 is YYREEE in the germline V gene (reference sequence). This CDR3 is 15 amino acids long. V lost 4 bases and J lost 4; bases outside the gene matches: 10. The CDR3 bases are TGTGCCAGCAGCGCGGGCGGAGGGGGCTTCACTGAAGCTTTCTTT. Amino acids: CASSAGGGGFTEAFF.